This TCR beta chain was sequenced during a study of OX40 agonist ivuxolimab in advanced cancers. On cycle 4 day 1 and cycle 7 day 1, as well as at baseline, blood was sampled. Trimming took off 3 bases at V and 3 bases at J, with 11 bases between the two ends. The CDR3 spans 14 residues. CDR1 and CDR2 (germline): SGHTA, FQGTGA. Assay: immunoSEQ multiplex PCR; the TCRdb copy retains only in-frame clones and omits some. Of about 58,000 clones in the sample, roughly nine tenths are singletons; the top ten hold around 4%. General observations from the study: The average count of expanded clones was higher among CD8+ T cells than among CD4+.

Details on this clone: Its antigen is unidentified.

The chain combines TRBV7-3 with TRBJ1-2, with a tentative D call TRBD1 (5 bases). The material sequenced was CD4+ or CD8+ T cells sorted from blood, taken in a trial of the OX40 agonist ivuxolimab. The source is an adult with an advanced solid tumor such as melanoma, head and neck, liver or kidney cancer. In DNA, the CDR3 is TGTGCCAGCAGCTTCGGGACGGGGGACTATGGCTACACCTTC. This encodes CASSFGTGDYGYTF.